This note documents a single T cell receptor (beta chain) sequence. The data originate from a study of blood T cell repertoires in COVID-19. Across the study: Both acute and convalescent COVID-19 samples were obtained from the United States, Italy and Spain. T cells, B-cell-depleted T cells, or PBMCs provided the cDNA or gDNA that served as material.

The germline CDR1 and CDR2 sequences are SGHDT and YYEEEE. This CDR3 is 13 amino acids long. V lost 3 bases, J lost 10 bases, and 15 bases lay in between. In the study's own analysis: Estimation of nucleated cell counts was performed using reference gene primer amplification. The data were produced by immunoSEQ multiplex PCR, yet TCRdb's version contains in-frame clones alone and is incomplete. V, J and clone size are those of that table, while D and trimming were read from the DNA. The sample has about 120,000 clones; over 75% are singletons. The TCR was taken from a man in his 70s with active or convalescent COVID-19. The specimen sequenced was peripheral blood. The chain combines TRBV5-6 with TRBJ2-3, with TRBD2 as a possible D gene (6 bases). In nucleotides, the CDR3 is TGTGCCAGCAGCTGGGACTCCGAAGCTTCGCAGTATTTT. This gives the protein CASSWDSEASQYF. Filled out from reference TRBV5-6 and TRBJ2-3, the complete variable domain reads DAGVTQSPTHLIKTRGQQVTLRCSPKSGHDTVSWYQQALGQGPQFIFQYYEEEERQRGNFPDRFSGHQFPNYSSELNVNALLLGDSALYLCASSWDSEASQYFGPGTRLTVL.